This T cell receptor beta chain was recovered during a study of identical twins. Study outcomes and limitations: Some out-of-frame alpha sequences were shared by twins, and these showed excess low generation probability.

As regards this clonotype: Its antigen is undetermined.

TCRdb re-called the 5' RACE reads with MiXCR, one entry per CDR3 protein. Of about 890,000 distinct CDR3 sequences in the sample, over 9% were seen once. The germline V gene has CDR1 LNHDA and CDR2 SQIVND (reference sequence). V lost 8 bases and J lost 9; bases outside the gene matches: 12. The CDR3 covers 14 residues. These data were likewise used in another study, on yellow fever vaccine responses in identical twins.

The chain employs TRBV19 and TRBJ2-3; 9 nucleotides agree with TRBD1. Sequences were obtained from PBMCs. The sequence derives from a woman aged 18-29 years in good health. As DNA, the CDR3 is TGTGCCAGTTCCACAGGGGGCGCCGTTGGGACGCAGTATTTT. Translating gives CASSTGGAVGTQYF.